What follows describes a single T cell receptor beta chain. The data belong to a study of technical replicates of blood from a few donors. This CDR3 has 14 residues. The germline V gene encodes CDR1 KGHSH and CDR2 LQKENI. Trimming removed 3 bases at V and 1 base at J, with 9 bases between. The data were produced by immunoSEQ multiplex PCR, yet TCRdb's version contains in-frame clones alone and is incomplete. The profile covers about 80,000 clones, with around 90% appearing a single time and about 0.38% taken by the ten largest. The receptor was derived from a human donor in good health. Sequenced: T cells isolated from PBMCs. The chain carries TRBV18 and TRBJ2-5; TRBD2 is a possible D gene (6 bases). CDR3 region: CASSPAGLQETQYF. CDR3 nucleotide sequence: TGTGCCAGCTCACCGGCGGGACTCCAAGAGACCCAGTACTTC.